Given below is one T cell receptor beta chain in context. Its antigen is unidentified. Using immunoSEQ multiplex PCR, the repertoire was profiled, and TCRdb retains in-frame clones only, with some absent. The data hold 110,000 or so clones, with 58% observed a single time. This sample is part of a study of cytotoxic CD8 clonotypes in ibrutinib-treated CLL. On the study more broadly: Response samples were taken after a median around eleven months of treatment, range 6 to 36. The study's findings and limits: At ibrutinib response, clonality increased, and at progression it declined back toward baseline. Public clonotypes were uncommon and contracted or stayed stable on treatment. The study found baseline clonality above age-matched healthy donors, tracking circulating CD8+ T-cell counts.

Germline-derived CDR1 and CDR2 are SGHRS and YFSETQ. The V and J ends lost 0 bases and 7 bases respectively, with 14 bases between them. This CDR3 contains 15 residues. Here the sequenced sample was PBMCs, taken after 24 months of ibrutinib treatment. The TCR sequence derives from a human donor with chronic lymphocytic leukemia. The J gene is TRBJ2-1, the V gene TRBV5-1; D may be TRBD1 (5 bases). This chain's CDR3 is CASSLDQGVYNEQFF. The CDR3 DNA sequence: TGCGCCAGCAGCTTGGATCAGGGTGTGTATAATGAGCAGTTCTTC.